This T cell receptor beta chain is drawn from a study of cytomegalovirus exposure and HLA in healthy donors (dated by TCRdb to 2015 to 2018). Broadly, across the study: According to an earlier analysis of several hundred of the donors, some 180 million T cells yielded 90 million to 140 million unique TCR beta sequences and about 300 Gb of sequence data. Both class I and class II loci were covered by HLA typing, at four-digit resolution. Donor age, sex, ethnicity and CMV serostatus were collected together with the repertoire data. A later genetic analysis used genome-wide SNP genotypes for 398 of the 666 donors, treating that subset as a discovery cohort. The study combined high-throughput TCR immunosequencing, statistical association of individual TCRs with disease status, and machine learning to predict cytomegalovirus infection status. Of the 300 to 450 genotyped donors, 70% to 90% were placed in the genetic ancestry cluster associated with self-reported Caucasian donors. In an earlier analysis of 587 of the donors, high-throughput TCR beta sequencing was used to judge whether each TCR beta V gene segment behaved as functional or pseudogenic. The study profiled the T cell repertoires of fewer than 850 subjects by immunosequencing and related them to cytomegalovirus serostatus. Roughly 300 gigabases of sequencing data and tens of millions of unique TCR sequences were included in an early release covering 550 to 800 HLA-typed donors. Every discovery cohort repertoire had been produced on one sequencing platform. The aim of the study was to test whether cataloging public T cell receptors could identify signatures of past pathogen exposure. In a later analysis, previously published TCR beta repertoires from 670 or so donors were re-analyzed and high-resolution HLA genotyping was added so that TCR occurrence patterns could be studied. Typing coverage varied by locus: about 629-640 donors for A, B, C, DRB1 and DQB1; about 520 for DQA1; over 600 for DPA1; 450 to 480 for DPB1. Several DR-DQ haplotypes were handled as single units for association and clustering because linkage in the cohort was strong. On average, roughly 250,000 unique TCR beta nucleotide sequences were sequenced per donor among some 420 genotyped donors of the cohort, with 15% to 20% of those sequences being non-productive. The later analysis used no new phenotypic data to find candidate immune exposures, relying instead on TCR beta sequences and their occurrence across donors. A separate validation cohort of about 110 different subjects was used in addition to the 666-subject first cohort.

Libraries were built with the immunoSEQ multiplex PCR assay. For the multiplex PCR, a mixture combining 60 forward primers for TCR Vbeta segments and 13 reverse primers for TCR Jbeta segments was used. The CDR3 region of rearranged TCR beta genes was amplified from genomic DNA with a multiplex PCR assay. The amplified TCR beta libraries were sequenced on the Illumina HiSeq System as 87-base-pair reads. From the authors' description of their analysis: A later analysis counted tens of millions of unique TCR beta chains across the 500 to 850 repertoires, and some 11 million of these chains were shared by at least two donors. A nearest-neighbor algorithm error-corrected the raw reads and collapsed the reads into unique sequences, merging closely related sequences to remove PCR and sequencing errors. CDR3 sequences were aligned to IMGT reference sequences to assign V, D and J gene segments. For a sequence to be retained, at least a six-nucleotide match to both a V gene segment and a J gene segment was required. A rearrangement counted as productive if the CDR3 had no stop codons and remained in frame with V and J, and every other rearrangement counted as non-productive. CDR3 was defined by IMGT convention, running from the second conserved V-encoded cysteine to the conserved J-encoded phenylalanine. The earlier analysis of roughly 590 of the donors excluded any sequence lacking an unambiguous match to a single V gene segment. In an earlier analysis of 587 of the donors, a V segment was called functional when productive rearrangements were above 56.7%, and segregating when the standard deviation between donors exceeded 5%. A statistical classification framework was built to diagnose cytomegalovirus status from the catalog of TCR beta chain sequences. A later analysis assigned V and J genes by comparing TCR nucleotide sequences with IMGT/GENE-DB human TR gene sequences. A later analysis assigned CDR3 sequences and most-parsimonious VDJ recombination scenarios with the TCRdist pipeline. In a later analysis, every TCR beta chain was defined by the combination of its CDR3 amino acid sequence and its V-gene family, and reads without a unique V-gene family were dropped. To address suspected cross-contamination and a sequencing artifact, a later analysis removed 550 to 750 highly shared, low-generation-probability nucleotide sequences. In a later analysis, a clonal expansion index was calculated for each public chain from normalized within-repertoire ranks of inferred template counts. In a later analysis, generation probabilities were computed using a VDJ recombination model fitted to out-of-frame rearrangements, and the results were checked against IGoR. In a later analysis, TCR-TCR, TCR-HLA and TCR-CMV co-occurrence was scored with hypergeometric tests, and a repertoire-size bias correction was applied to TCR pairs. To estimate false discovery rates, a later analysis permuted the HLA or CMV assignments 20 times. In a later analysis, co-occurring TCRs were grouped using DBSCAN, and TCRdist sequence similarity was added for clustering within HLA-allele-positive subsets. Repertoires with fewer than 30,000 or more than 120,000 public chains, plus five repertoires with anomalous nucleotide sharing, were excluded from co-occurrence clustering. In TCRdb, the immuneACCESS table is reduced to in-frame sequences with V and J assigned. These tables do not hold every clone; where another copy was compared, an unresolved V gene accounts for under half, and the others remain unexplained. V and J calls and clone size are those listed in that table; D and trimming were worked out from the DNA. This sample gives about 140,000 clones in total; about 82% of them show up just once. The biggest ten clones account for roughly 3.4% of the sample.

The junction shows trimming of 1 base on V and 2 bases on J, plus 9 bases between the germline ends. There are 15 amino acids in the CDR3, from cysteine to phenylalanine inclusive. Left in the record is the CDR3 DNA by itself, 45 bases read in frame from the first base. Per the germline V gene, SGHDN is the CDR1 and FVKESK is the CDR2. In total, fewer than 750 healthy bone marrow donors made up the cohort. At the time of sampling, every cohort member was nominally healthy, though immune exposures that went unrecorded were likely present. The donor was CMV seronegative and belonged to the group of 350 to 400 seronegative cohort members. A peripheral blood sample was provided by each donor, and peripheral blood mononuclear cells were used for TCR beta sequencing. The Qiagen DNeasy Blood Extraction Kit was used to extract genomic DNA from the blood cell samples. The full study reports these points: In vitro tests confirmed that a few of the cytomegalovirus-associated TCR beta chains recognize cytomegalovirus antigens. This cohort had only TCR beta chains sequenced, and the lack of alpha or paired-chain data limited which features could be detected. The authors suggested that the approach could potentially be generalized to other disease states and immunological phenotypes. The classifier was reported to diagnose cytomegalovirus status with high specificity and sensitivity in both the original cohort and the validation cohort. In an earlier analysis of a few hundred of the donors, most TCR beta V segments were observed in productive rearrangements about 90% or about 30% of the time, broadly matching IMGT annotations. Immune exposure information for the cohort was limited to CMV serostatus. Compared with equally common non-associated chains, HLA-associated TCR beta chains in a later analysis were more clonally expanded and had lower generation probabilities. Because some donors lacked HLA typing at each locus, the association tests relied only on the typed subset. In the study, 164 TCR beta chains were listed as associated with cytomegalovirus. The 87-base-pair reads could not distinguish some IMGT-functional V segments, including TRBV6-2 and TRBV6-3, so those segments were excluded. When HLA alleles, especially DR and DQ, strongly co-occurred, TCR associations were difficult to assign to individual alleles. A later analysis found that TCR association rates varied across HLA loci, with DRB1 alleles showing the most associated TCRs and HLA-C alleles the fewest. Sequencing depth was assumed to be roughly uniform across donors in the presence/absence analyses, though that assumption may not hold. A further reported finding was that TCR beta sequences accurately predicted the HLA-A and HLA-B alleles for most subjects in the first cohort. Correlated functional status among segregating V segments might be attributable to linkage disequilibrium, but an unknown experimental factor could not be ruled out. Because counts were too low, about 18 rarely observed V segments, including chromosome 9 orphons, were excluded from the earlier analysis of under 650 of the donors. A later genetic analysis reported fewer N-insertions in productive TCRs among donors in an Asian-associated ancestry cluster than the 666-donor mean. A cluster of highly shared sequence variants was judged likely to represent a technical artifact of the sequencing pipeline. According to a later analysis, parvovirus B19, influenza, CMV and Epstein-Barr virus appeared linked to several top co-occurrence clusters. V-gene and J-gene trimming of TCR beta chains was associated with a missense DCLRE1C variant in a later genetic analysis, and the association was replicated in an independent cohort. In a later analysis, most CMV-associated TCR beta chains were found to appear HLA-restricted, with HLA associations seemingly driven largely by CMV exposure. In a later analysis, 16,951 TCR beta sequences were associated with specific HLA alleles at a false discovery rate of 0.05. Most TCR sequences were seen in very few donors, while some public TCRs were found in many individuals.

Points on this clone: Its antigen has not been determined. No base-level quality is on record; no much larger clone is a single base apart.

This TCR derives from a male donor in good health and CMV-seronegative. The rearranged chain carries TRBV14 and TRBJ2-1; TRBD2 is a possible D gene, resting on 7 matching bases. The sequenced material came from PBMCs. The DNA sequence reads TGTGCCAGCAGCCAAGGGGGGGGCCCCTACAATGAGCAGTTCTTC. It codes for CASSQGGGPYNEQFF.